This paragraph covers one TCR beta chain sequence. This clonotype was observed many times. It lacks a known antigen. One base away there is no much larger clone; base qualities are not given. The data were obtained in a study of T-cell reconstitution after alpha-beta-depleted transplantation in children (TCRdb year 2016). In terms of the full investigation: Using TCR repertoire profiling, the study followed T-cell immune reconstitution in a quantitative way in children after TCRalphabeta/CD19-depleted allogeneic hematopoietic cell transplantation.

Receptor libraries were prepared by PCR. Sequencing relied on an Illumina HiSeq 2500. To normalize quantification of the TCRbeta repertoire, the TCR libraries were built with molecular barcoding that relied on unique molecular identifiers. The raw public reads went through TCRdb reprocessing: fastp at Q25, MiXCR clone calling, in-frame beta chains kept. A single entry per CDR3 protein holds the most common genes and DNA from its merged rows. The sample profile shows some 490,000 distinct CDR3 sequences; around 12% of them were found once. The ten most abundant clones make up roughly 5.4% of the sample. CDR1 and CDR2 are drawn from the germline V gene: SGHAT, FQNNGV. Trimming at the junction amounts to 4 bases on V and 4 bases on J, and the germline ends lie 15 bases apart. Including the terminal cysteine and phenylalanine, the CDR3 comprises 15 residues. Of all the DNA, just the CDR3 is kept, 45 bases in frame from base 1.

The chain joins TRBV11-2 to TRBJ2-3; the D call is tentative, TRBD1 or TRBD2, as each matches 6 bases. Source: PBMCs from the stem cell graft donor, taken from the stem cell graft. The clonotype was recovered from a human donor who donated a stem cell graft to a child with combined immunodeficiency. The CDR3 in this case is CASSSSFGGADTQYF. The DNA sequence is as follows: TGTGCCAGCAGCTCCTCCTTCGGGGGCGCAGATACGCAGTATTTT.